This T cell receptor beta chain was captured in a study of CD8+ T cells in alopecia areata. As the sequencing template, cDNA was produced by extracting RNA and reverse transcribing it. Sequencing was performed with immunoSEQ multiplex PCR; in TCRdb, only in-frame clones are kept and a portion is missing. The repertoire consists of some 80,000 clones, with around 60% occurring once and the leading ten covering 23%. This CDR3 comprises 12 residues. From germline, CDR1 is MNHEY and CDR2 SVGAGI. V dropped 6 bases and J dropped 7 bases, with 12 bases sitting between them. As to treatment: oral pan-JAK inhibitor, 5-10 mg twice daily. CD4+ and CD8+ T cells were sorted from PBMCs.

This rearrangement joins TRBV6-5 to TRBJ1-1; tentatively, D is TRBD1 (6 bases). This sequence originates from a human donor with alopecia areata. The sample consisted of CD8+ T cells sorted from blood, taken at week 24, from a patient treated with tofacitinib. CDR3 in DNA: TGTGCCAGCAGAGCCGGGACATTTGAAGCTTTCTTT. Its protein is CASRAGTFEAFF.